This is a list of T cell receptor beta chains from one sample in a study of T cells in localized non-small cell lung cancer. TCRdb's table, derived via immunoSEQ multiplex PCR, lists solely in-frame clones and lacks some. The repertoire consists of some 25,000 clones, with about 86% occurring once and the leading ten covering roughly 15%. The specimen comprised peripheral blood, sampled before any cancer treatment. The receptor source for this set is a female donor aged 60 or older with stage I lung adenocarcinoma. CDR3s include the opening cysteine and the closing phenylalanine or tryptophan. The D gene is left open where the match is weak. Clone sizes are given selectively: once, few, many, or a class where the clone is expanded.

j_call | v_call | clone_size | d_call | cdr3_aa | cdr3_nt
TRBJ2-3 | TRBV5-6 | - | - | CASSLKATTDTQYF | TGTGCCAGCAGCTTGAAAGCTACCACAGATACGCAGTATTTT
TRBJ1-2 | TRBV29-1 | - | - | CSAEDYQGPGGYTF | TGCAGCGCTGAAGATTACCAGGGCCCGGGTGGCTACACCTTC
TRBJ2-1 | TRBV28 | - | TRBD2 | CASSPTPPAGGYNEQFF | TGTGCCAGCAGTCCTACCCCACCAGCGGGAGGCTACAATGAGCAGTTCTTC
TRBJ1-4 | TRBV30 | - | - | CAGVGPDEKLFF | TGTGCCGGCGTAGGGCCGGATGAAAAACTGTTTTTT
TRBJ2-7 | TRBV6-1 | - | - | CASSYTTGSYEQYF | TGTGCCAGCAGCTATACGACAGGATCCTACGAGCAGTACTTC
TRBJ2-5 | TRBV9 | few | - | CASSALSQETQYF | TGTGCCAGCAGCGCCCTTTCCCAAGAGACCCAGTACTTC
TRBJ2-7 | TRBV10-1 | - | - | CASSEGQGPYEQYF | TGCGCCAGCAGTGAGGGTCAGGGCCCCTACGAGCAGTACTTC
TRBJ1-1 | TRBV5-1 | - | - | CASSLDPNTEAFF | TGCGCCAGCAGCTTGGACCCGAACACTGAAGCTTTCTTT
TRBJ1-5 | TRBV7-9 | once | - | CASSLEDNQPQHF | TGTGCCAGCAGCTTAGAGGATAATCAGCCCCAGCATTTT
TRBJ2-5 | TRBV9 | - | - | CASSVEGSETQYF | TGTGCCAGCAGCGTGGAGGGGAGTGAGACCCAGTACTTC
TRBJ2-5 | TRBV6-5 | - | - | CASSDSFAETQYF | TGTGCCAGTTCGGACTCATTTGCGGAGACCCAGTACTTC
TRBJ2-5 | TRBV9 | - | - | CASSARGPQETQYF | TGTGCCAGCAGCGCCAGGGGCCCCCAAGAGACCCAGTACTTC
TRBJ2-2 | TRBV5-1 | - | - | CASSLEVAENTGELFF | TGCGCCAGCAGCTTGGAGGTAGCGGAAAACACCGGGGAGCTGTTTTTT
TRBJ2-5 | TRBV15 | - | TRBD2 | CATSRDGRPNYF | TGTGCCACCAGCAGAGACGGGAGGCCTAATTACTTC
TRBJ2-7 | TRBV11-2 | - | TRBD1 | CASSLSQGAYEQYF | TGTGCCAGCAGCTTAAGTCAGGGGGCCTACGAGCAGTACTTC
TRBJ1-1 | TRBV6-1 | - | - | CASSARGESEAFF | TGTGCCAGCAGTGCTCGGGGGGAGTCGGAAGCTTTCTTT
TRBJ2-1 | TRBV5-6 | - | TRBD2 | CASSPGLALYYNEQFF | TGTGCCAGCAGCCCGGGACTAGCCTTATACTACAATGAGCAGTTCTTC
TRBJ2-2 | TRBV5-1 | - | - | CASSLGIANTGELFF | TGCGCCAGCAGCTTGGGGATCGCGAACACCGGGGAGCTGTTTTTT
TRBJ2-3 | TRBV5-1 | - | TRBD2 | CASSRTSGTTSTDTQYF | TGCGCCAGCAGCCGGACTAGCGGGACGACTAGCACAGATACGCAGTATTTT
TRBJ2-7 | TRBV4-1 | - | TRBD1 | CASSQEGTGSTREQYF | TGCGCCAGCAGCCAAGAAGGGACAGGGTCAACGAGAGAGCAGTACTTC
TRBJ1-2 | TRBV5-1 | - | TRBD1 | CASSLEGQGGHGYTF | TGCGCCAGCAGCTTGGAGGGGCAGGGGGGCCATGGCTACACCTTC
TRBJ1-1 | TRBV7-9 | - | - | CASSPQTAQGTEAFF | TGTGCCAGCAGCCCGCAGACAGCGCAAGGGACTGAAGCTTTCTTT
TRBJ1-4 | TRBV5-1 | - | TRBD1 | CASRWRTGHEKLFF | TGCGCCAGCAGGTGGCGGACAGGGCATGAAAAACTGTTTTTT
TRBJ1-1 | TRBV11-2 | - | - | CASSLAGQQNTEAFF | TGTGCCAGCAGCTTAGCTGGACAGCAGAACACTGAAGCTTTCTTT
TRBJ1-5 | TRBV10-2 | - | TRBD1 | CASSQGVQGNQPQHF | TGCGCCAGCAGTCAGGGGGTTCAGGGCAATCAGCCCCAGCATTTT
TRBJ2-4 | TRBV30 | - | - | CAWSVPRAGYSESAKNIQYF | TGTGCCTGGAGTGTACCTAGGGCAGGGTATTCGGAGTCGGCCAAAAACATTCAGTACTTC